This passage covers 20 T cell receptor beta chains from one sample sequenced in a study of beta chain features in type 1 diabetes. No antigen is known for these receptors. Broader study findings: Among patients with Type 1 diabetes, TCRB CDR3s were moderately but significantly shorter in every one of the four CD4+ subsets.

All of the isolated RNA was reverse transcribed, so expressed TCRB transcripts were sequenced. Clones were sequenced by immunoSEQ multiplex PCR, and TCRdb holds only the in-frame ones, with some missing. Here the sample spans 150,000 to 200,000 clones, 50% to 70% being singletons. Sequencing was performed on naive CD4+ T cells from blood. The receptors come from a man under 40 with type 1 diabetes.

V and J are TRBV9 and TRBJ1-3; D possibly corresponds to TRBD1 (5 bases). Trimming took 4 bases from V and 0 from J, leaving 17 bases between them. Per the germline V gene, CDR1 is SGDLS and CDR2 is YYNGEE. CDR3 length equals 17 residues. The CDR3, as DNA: TGTGCCAGCAGCCCAGGGACGAGGAAAGTCTCTGGAAACACCATATATTTT. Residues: CASSPGTRKVSGNTIYF.

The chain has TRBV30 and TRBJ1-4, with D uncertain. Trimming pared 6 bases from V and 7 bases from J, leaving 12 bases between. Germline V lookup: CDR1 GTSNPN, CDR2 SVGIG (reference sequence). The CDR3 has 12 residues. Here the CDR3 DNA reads TGTGCCTGCCTGAAAGGCGGTGAAAAACTGTTTTTT. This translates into CACLKGGEKLFF.

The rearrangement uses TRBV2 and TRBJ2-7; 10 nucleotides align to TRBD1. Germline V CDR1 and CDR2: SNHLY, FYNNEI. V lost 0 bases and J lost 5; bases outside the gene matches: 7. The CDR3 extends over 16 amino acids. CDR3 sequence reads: CASSEALRGTGDEQYF. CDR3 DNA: TGTGCCAGCAGTGAAGCGCTTCGGGGGACAGGGGACGAGCAGTACTTC.

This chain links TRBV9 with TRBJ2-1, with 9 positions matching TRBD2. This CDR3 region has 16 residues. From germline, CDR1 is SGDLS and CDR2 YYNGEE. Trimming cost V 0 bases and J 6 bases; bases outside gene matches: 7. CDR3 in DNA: TGTGCCAGCAGCGTAGTGAGGGGACTAGCAGTCAATGAGCAGTTCTTC. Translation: CASSVVRGLAVNEQFF.

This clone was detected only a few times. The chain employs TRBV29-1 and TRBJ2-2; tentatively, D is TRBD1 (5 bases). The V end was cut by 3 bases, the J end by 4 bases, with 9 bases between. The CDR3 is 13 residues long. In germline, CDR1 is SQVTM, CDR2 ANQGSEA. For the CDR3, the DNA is TGCAGCGTTGAGCAGGGCGGCACCGGGGAGCTGTTTTTT. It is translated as CSVEQGGTGELFF.

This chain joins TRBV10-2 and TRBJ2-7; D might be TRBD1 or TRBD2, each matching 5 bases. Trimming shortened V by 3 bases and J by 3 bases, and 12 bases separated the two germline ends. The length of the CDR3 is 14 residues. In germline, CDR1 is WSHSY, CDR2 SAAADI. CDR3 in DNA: TGCGCCAGCAGTGAAGCCGGGGCGGGCTACGAGCAGTACTTC. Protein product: CASSEAGAGYEQYF.

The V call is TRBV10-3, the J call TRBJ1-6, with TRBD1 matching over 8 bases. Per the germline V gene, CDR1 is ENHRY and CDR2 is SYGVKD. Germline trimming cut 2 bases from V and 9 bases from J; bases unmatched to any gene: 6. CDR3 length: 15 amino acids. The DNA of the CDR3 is TGTGCCATCAGTGAGCTTGGACAGGGCAGTTCACCCCTCCACTTT. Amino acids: CAISELGQGSSPLHF.

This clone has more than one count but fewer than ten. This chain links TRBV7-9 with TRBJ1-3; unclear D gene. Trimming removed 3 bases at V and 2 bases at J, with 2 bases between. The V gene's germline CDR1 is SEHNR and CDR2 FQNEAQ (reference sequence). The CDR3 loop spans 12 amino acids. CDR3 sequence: CASSFAGNTIYF. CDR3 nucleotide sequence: TGTGCCAGCAGCTTCGCTGGAAACACCATATATTTT.

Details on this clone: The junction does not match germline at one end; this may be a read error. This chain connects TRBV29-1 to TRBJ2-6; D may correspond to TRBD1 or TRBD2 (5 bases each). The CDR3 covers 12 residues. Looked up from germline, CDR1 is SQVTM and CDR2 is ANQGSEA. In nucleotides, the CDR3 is TGCAGCGTTGGATCCGGGGCCAACGGCCTGACTTTC. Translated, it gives CSVGSGANGLTF.

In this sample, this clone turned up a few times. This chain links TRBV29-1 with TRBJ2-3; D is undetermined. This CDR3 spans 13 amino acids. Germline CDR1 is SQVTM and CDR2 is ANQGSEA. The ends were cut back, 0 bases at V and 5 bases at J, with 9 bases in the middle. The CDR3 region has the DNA TGCAGCGTTGAAGATCGTGGGTTAGATACGCAGTATTTT. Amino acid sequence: CSVEDRGLDTQYF.

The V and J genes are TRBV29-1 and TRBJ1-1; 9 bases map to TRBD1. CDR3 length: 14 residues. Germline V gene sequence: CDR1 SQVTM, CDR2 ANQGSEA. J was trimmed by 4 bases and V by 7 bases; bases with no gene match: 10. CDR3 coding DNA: TGCAGCGCCTTAAGACAGGGGGGCAGCACTGAAGCTTTCTTT. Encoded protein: CSALRQGGSTEAFF.

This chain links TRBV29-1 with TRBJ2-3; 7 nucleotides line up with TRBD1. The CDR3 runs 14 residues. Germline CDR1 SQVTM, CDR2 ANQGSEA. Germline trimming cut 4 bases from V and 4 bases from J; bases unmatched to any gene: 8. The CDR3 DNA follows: TGCAGCGTTGCCGACAGGGCCATGTCAGATACGCAGTATTTT. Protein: CSVADRAMSDTQYF.

This chain's CDR3 is CAISGLTSGADTQYF. The CDR3 coding sequence is TGTGCCATCAGTGGGTTGACTAGCGGGGCAGATACGCAGTATTTT. The rearrangement uses TRBV10-3 and TRBJ2-3, with 11 bases that match TRBD2. In germline, CDR1 is ENHRY, CDR2 SYGVKD. Germline trimming cut 4 bases from V and 4 bases from J; bases unmatched to any gene: 4. The CDR3 contains 15 residues.

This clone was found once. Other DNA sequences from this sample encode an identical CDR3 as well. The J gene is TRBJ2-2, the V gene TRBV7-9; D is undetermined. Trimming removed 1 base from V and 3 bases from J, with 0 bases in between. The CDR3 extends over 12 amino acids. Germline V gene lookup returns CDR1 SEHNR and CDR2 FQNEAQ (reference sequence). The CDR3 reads CASSLDTGELFF. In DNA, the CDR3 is TGTGCCAGCAGCTTAGACACCGGGGAGCTGTTTTTT.

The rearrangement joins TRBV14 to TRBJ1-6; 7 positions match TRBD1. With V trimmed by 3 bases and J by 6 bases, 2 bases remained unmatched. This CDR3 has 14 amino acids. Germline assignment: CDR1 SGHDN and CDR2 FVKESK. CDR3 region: CASSQGQRNSPLHF. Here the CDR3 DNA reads TGTGCCAGCAGCCAGGGACAGCGTAATTCACCCCTCCACTTT.

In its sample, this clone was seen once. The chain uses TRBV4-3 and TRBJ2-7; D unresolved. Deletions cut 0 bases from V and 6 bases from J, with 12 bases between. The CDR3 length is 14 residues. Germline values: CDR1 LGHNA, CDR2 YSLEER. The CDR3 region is CASSQDSWVGEQYF. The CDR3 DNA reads TGCGCCAGCAGCCAAGATAGTTGGGTGGGCGAGCAGTACTTC.

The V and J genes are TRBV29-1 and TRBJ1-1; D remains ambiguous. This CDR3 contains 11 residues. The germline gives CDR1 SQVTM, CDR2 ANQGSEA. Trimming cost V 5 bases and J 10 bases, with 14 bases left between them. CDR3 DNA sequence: TGCAGCGTTTCTCTTCTCACGGGAGCTTTCTTT. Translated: CSVSLLTGAFF.

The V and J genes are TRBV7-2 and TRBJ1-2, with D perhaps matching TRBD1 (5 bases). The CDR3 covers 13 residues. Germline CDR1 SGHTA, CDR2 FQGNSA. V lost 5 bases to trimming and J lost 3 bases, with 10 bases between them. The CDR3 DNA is TGTGCCAGCAGCCCCGGGGCACACTATGGCTACACCTTC. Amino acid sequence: CASSPGAHYGYTF.

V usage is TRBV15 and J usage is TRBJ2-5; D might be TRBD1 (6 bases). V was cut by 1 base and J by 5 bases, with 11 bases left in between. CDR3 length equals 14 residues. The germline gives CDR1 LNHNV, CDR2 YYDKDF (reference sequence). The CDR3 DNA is TGTGCCACCAGCAGAGCTCAGGGGCGGGAGACCCAGTACTTC. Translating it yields CATSRAQGRETQYF.

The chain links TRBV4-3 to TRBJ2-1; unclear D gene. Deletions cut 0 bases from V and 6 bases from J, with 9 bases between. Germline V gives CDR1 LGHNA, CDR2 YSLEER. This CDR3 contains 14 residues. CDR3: CASSQDLAANEQFF. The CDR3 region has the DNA TGCGCCAGCAGCCAAGATTTGGCGGCCAATGAGCAGTTCTTC.